A selection of T cell receptor beta chains follows, all from one sample in a study of Ad26.COV2.S vaccination and SARS-CoV-2 variants. Some clones are missing from TCRdb's copy, which holds only in-frame ones; the method was immunoSEQ multiplex PCR. The sample yields 320,000 or so clones, 85% to 90% seen once. Sequencing used peripheral blood, obtained in a trial of Ad26.COV2.S vaccine versus placebo. Receptors were obtained from a person between 18 and 60 years old who received the Ad26.COV2.S COVID-19 vaccine or a placebo. Each CDR3 is given with its conserved first and last residue. The order of the fields is CDR3 length, clone size, D gene, J gene, V gene, CDR3 protein, CDR3 DNA. A D gene is named only where the DNA matches it firmly. Only some rows state a clone size, as once, few, many or a class for expanded clones.

>16|NA|TRBD2|TRBJ2-3|TRBV2
CASSEAHAGVSDTQYF
TGTGCCAGCAGTGAAGCGCACGCGGGAGTATCAGATACGCAGTATTTT
>12|NA|NA|TRBJ1-1|TRBV5-6
CASSHGPKRAFF
TGTGCCAGCAGTCACGGCCCCAAGCGAGCTTTCTTT
>15|NA|NA|TRBJ1-2|TRBV5-4
CASSPQTPTGYGYTF
TGTGCCAGCAGCCCGCAGACCCCGACGGGCTATGGCTACACCTTC
>14|NA|TRBD2|TRBJ2-1|TRBV3-1/TRBV3-2
CASSPGLAYNEQFF
TGTGCCAGCAGCCCGGGACTAGCCTACAATGAGCAGTTCTTC
>14|NA|NA|TRBJ1-2|TRBV4-3
CASSQDLIRVGYTF
TGCGCCAGCAGCCAAGATCTCATCCGTGTTGGCTACACCTTC
>13|NA|NA|TRBJ2-7|TRBV4-1
CASSQAAGDEQYF
TGCGCCAGCAGCCAAGCGGCAGGCGACGAGCAGTACTTC
>15|NA|NA|TRBJ1-2|TRBV28
CASTLGGGVVYGYTF
TGTGCCAGCACCTTGGGGGGCGGCGTTGTCTATGGCTACACCTTC
>18|once|TRBD2|TRBJ2-3|TRBV7-2
CASSLAPGTSGSTDTQYF
TGTGCCAGCAGCTTAGCCCCCGGGACTAGCGGGAGCACAGATACGCAGTATTTT
>16|few|NA|TRBJ1-1|TRBV18
CASSPLTRGGAAEAFF
TGTGCCAGCTCACCATTAACTCGAGGAGGGGCTGCTGAAGCTTTCTTT
>13|NA|NA|TRBJ2-5|TRBV5-6
CASSLGMQETQYF
TGTGCCAGCAGCTTGGGGATGCAAGAGACCCAGTACTTC
>15|NA|NA|TRBJ2-7|TRBV9
CASSVDLTASYEQYF
TGTGCCAGCAGCGTGGATCTGACAGCTTCCTACGAGCAGTACTTC
>14|NA|NA|TRBJ2-5|TRBV24-1
CATSATSGEETQYF
TGTGCCACCAGTGCGACCTCAGGGGAAGAGACCCAGTACTTC
>14|NA|NA|TRBJ1-1|TRBV6-6
CASSYSTGGAEAFF
TGTGCCAGCAGTTACTCAACGGGGGGTGCTGAAGCTTTCTTT
>18|NA|TRBD2|TRBJ2-5|TRBV3-1/TRBV3-2
CASSPRGESGGYQETQYF
TGTGCCAGCAGCCCTAGAGGAGAAAGCGGGGGGTACCAAGAGACCCAGTACTTC
>15|NA|NA|TRBJ2-2|TRBV11-3
CASSLDSWLKGELFF
TGTGCCAGCAGCTTAGATTCTTGGCTAAAGGGGGAGCTGTTTTTT
>13|NA|TRBD1|TRBJ1-1|TRBV27
CASSDSTGTEAFF
TGTGCCAGCTCAGACTCGACAGGGACTGAAGCTTTCTTT
>13|NA|NA|TRBJ1-2|TRBV9
CASSVEGRKGYTF
TGTGCCAGCAGCGTAGAAGGACGAAAGGGCTACACCTTC
>14|NA|NA|TRBJ2-3|TRBV2
CASRESPAPDTQYF
TGTGCCAGCAGGGAGTCTCCGGCCCCAGATACGCAGTATTTT
>16|NA|TRBD2|TRBJ2-3|TRBV10-1
CASTGRNSSGTDTQYF
TGCGCCAGCACCGGACGTAATAGTAGCGGGACAGATACGCAGTATTTT
>15|NA|NA|TRBJ2-2|TRBV5-4
CASSLPGTNTGELFF
TGTGCCAGCAGCTTGCCCGGGACCAACACCGGGGAGCTGTTTTTT
>16|NA|TRBD1|TRBJ1-1|TRBV29-1
CSVEDPGGRMNTEAFF
TGCAGCGTTGAAGATCCAGGGGGTCGGATGAACACTGAAGCTTTCTTT
>17|once|NA|TRBJ1-2|TRBV9
CASSVSPFTGWLGGYTF
TGTGCCAGCAGCGTTAGCCCCTTCACAGGGTGGCTAGGCGGCTACACCTTC
>13|once|NA|TRBJ2-5|TRBV10-3
CAISESNQETQYF
TGTGCCATCAGTGAGTCGAATCAAGAGACCCAGTACTTC
>13|NA|NA|TRBJ1-1|TRBV10-2
CASSEAENTEAFF
TGCGCCAGCAGTGAGGCCGAAAACACTGAAGCTTTCTTT
>16|NA|TRBD2|TRBJ2-1|TRBV4-2
CASSQDPFGTSPEQFF
TGTGCCAGCAGCCAAGATCCTTTTGGGACTAGCCCTGAGCAGTTCTTC
>12|NA|NA|TRBJ1-1|TRBV6-5
CASSYSGAEAFF
TGTGCCAGCAGTTACTCGGGTGCCGAAGCTTTCTTT
>13|NA|NA|TRBJ1-1|TRBV27
CASSPTGRVEAFF
TGTGCCAGCAGTCCGACGGGCCGGGTTGAAGCTTTCTTT
>15|NA|TRBD1|TRBJ2-1|TRBV18
CASSPGTGGGNEQFF
TGTGCCAGCTCACCGGGGACAGGGGGGGGAAATGAGCAGTTCTTC
>18|NA|NA|TRBJ2-2|TRBV27
CASRPFGYAAPNTGELFF
TGTGCCAGCAGGCCCTTCGGGTATGCTGCGCCGAACACCGGGGAGCTGTTTTTT
>13|few|NA|TRBJ1-5|TRBV10-3
CAISLGEGGAQHF
TGTGCCATCAGTTTGGGAGAGGGGGGAGCCCAGCATTTT
>13|NA|NA|TRBJ2-1|TRBV5-1
CASSLSGDNEQFF
TGCGCCAGCAGCTTGTCGGGAGACAATGAGCAGTTCTTC
>14|NA|NA|TRBJ2-3|TRBV5-4
CASSYPHSTDTQYF
TGTGCCAGCAGCTACCCCCACTCCACAGATACGCAGTATTTT
>15|NA|TRBD1|TRBJ2-7|TRBV19
CASSFTGTGAYEQYF
TGTGCCAGTAGTTTTACAGGGACAGGGGCCTACGAGCAGTACTTC
>16|NA|TRBD1|TRBJ1-1|TRBV14
CASSHFLGTANTEAFF
TGTGCCAGCAGCCACTTTTTGGGGACAGCGAACACTGAAGCTTTCTTT
>14|NA|TRBD1|TRBJ1-1|TRBV5-1
CASSSGQGNTEAFF
TGCGCCAGCAGCTCGGGACAGGGAAACACTGAAGCTTTCTTT
>14|NA|TRBD1|TRBJ2-1|TRBV3-1/TRBV3-2
CASSLTGGKNEQFF
TGTGCCAGCAGCCTCACAGGGGGGAAGAATGAGCAGTTCTTC
>13|NA|NA|TRBJ1-2|TRBV19
CASSLGVAGGYTF
TGTGCCAGTAGTTTGGGGGTGGCGGGCGGCTACACCTTC
>13|NA|NA|TRBJ2-3|TRBV7-2
CASSPPSRDTQYF
TGTGCCAGCAGCCCTCCCTCTCGCGATACGCAGTATTTT
>16|NA|TRBD1|TRBJ1-2|TRBV4-3
CASSQGSDGTGVGYTF
TGCGCCAGCAGCCAAGGATCCGATGGGACAGGGGTAGGCTACACCTTC
>15|NA|NA|TRBJ2-3|TRBV19
CASTQRAYYTDTQYF
TGTGCCAGTACCCAAAGGGCCTACTACACAGATACGCAGTATTTT
>16|NA|NA|TRBJ2-1|TRBV4-3
CASSQDKGWGNNEQFF
TGCGCCAGCAGCCAAGATAAGGGATGGGGGAACAATGAGCAGTTCTTC
>14|NA|NA|TRBJ1-2|TRBV7-2
CASSSYDKVYGYTF
TGTGCCAGCAGCTCCTACGACAAGGTTTATGGCTACACCTTC
>13|NA|NA|TRBJ2-3|TRBV4-3
CASSQERTDTQYF
TGCGCCAGCAGCCAAGAGAGAACAGATACGCAGTATTTT
>15|once|NA|TRBJ1-2|TRBV29-1
CSVEGEVSSNYGYTF
TGCAGCGTTGAAGGTGAGGTCAGCAGCAACTATGGCTACACCTTC